The 14 T cell receptor beta chains below were found in one sample sequenced in a study of T-cell memory formation after mild COVID-19. TCRdb re-derived calls from the 5' RACE reads in MiXCR, one entry per CDR3 protein. The repertoire holds fewer than 200,000 distinct CDR3 sequences, with about a fifth as singletons. Source material: PBMCs or a T cell subset sorted from them (not recorded which). Source of these receptors: an adult woman who had mild COVID-19 (a few samples of this study predate the infection). Cell type and time point are not known.

This chain links TRBV30 with TRBJ1-2, with D unclear. Per the germline V gene, CDR1 is GTSNPN and CDR2 is SVGIG (reference sequence). The CDR3 has 16 residues. V was cut by 5 bases and J by 4 bases, with 23 bases left in between. The CDR3, as DNA: TGTGCCTGGGTGTTACCGGAGCGGGAGTACGGCTATGGCTACACCTTC. Encoded protein: CAWVLPEREYGYGYTF.

This sequence joins TRBV7-8 and TRBJ2-2; no firm D call. The germline V gene has CDR1 SGHVS and CDR2 FQNEAQ. This CDR3 has 14 residues. The ends were cut back, 10 bases at V and 2 bases at J, with 14 bases in the middle. The DNA of the CDR3 is TGTGCCATCCTACGGGCGGTTAACACCGGGGAGCTGTTTTTT. Translation: CAILRAVNTGELFF.

This clonotype has more than one count but fewer than ten. The chain is built from TRBV9 and TRBJ1-2, with TRBD1 identical over 10 bases. Germline-derived CDR1 and CDR2 are SGDLS and YYNGEE. This CDR3 is built from 15 residues. V shed 4 bases and J 5 bases; nucleotides not matched to a gene: 8. CDR3 coding DNA: TGTGCCAGCAGCCCGAGTTGGGGACAGGGGTATGGCTACACCTTC. It is translated as CASSPSWGQGYGYTF.

This clonotype was seen only a few times. The chain uses TRBV6-6 and TRBJ2-1; D remains ambiguous. The CDR3 covers 14 residues. Germline V gene sequence: CDR1 MNHNY, CDR2 SVGAGI (reference sequence). Trimming cost V 4 bases and J 1 base, with 8 bases left between them. CDR3 DNA: TGTGCCAGCAGTTCCGTACTATCCTACAATGAGCAGTTCTTC. It translates to CASSSVLSYNEQFF.

This clonotype was observed a handful of times. V gene TRBV28 combines with J gene TRBJ2-5; 15 nucleotides match TRBD2. The length of the CDR3 is 16 residues. The junction had 9 bases not matched to a gene; V was cut back by 6 bases and J by 7 bases. Germline CDR1 MDHEN, CDR2 SYDVKM. Here the CDR3 reads CASSPGLAGGHGTQYF. In DNA form, the CDR3 reads TGTGCCAGCAGCCCGGGACTAGCGGGAGGACATGGGACCCAGTACTTC.

Here the CDR3 DNA reads TGTGCCAGCAGCCCTACCGGGACAGGGCTCCCCTATGGCTACACCTTC. It specifies CASSPTGTGLPYGYTF. The J gene is TRBJ1-2, the V gene TRBV7-6, with 9 bases matching TRBD1. This CDR3 contains 16 residues. The germline gives CDR1 SGHVS, CDR2 FNYEAQ. The trim removed 5 bases at V and 4 bases at J, leaving 11 bases unmatched.

The chain carries TRBV6-2 or TRBV6-3 and TRBJ1-2; TRBD1 matches at 8 bases. The J segment lost 6 bases and the V segment lost 4 bases, leaving 10 bases of the junction unmatched. Germline loops: CDR1 MNHEY, CDR2 SVGEGT. The CDR3 covers 15 residues. The CDR3: CASSSRTGTLNGYTF. The CDR3 DNA sequence: TGTGCCAGCAGTTCCAGGACAGGGACTTTGAATGGCTACACCTTC.

This clonotype was counted between two and nine times. The chain uses TRBV10-3 and TRBJ1-1; the match to TRBD1 covers 7 bases. CDR3 length: 18 residues. With 0 bases clipped from V and 0 bases from J, the junction kept 10 bases outside the gene matches. Germline V gene lookup returns CDR1 ENHRY and CDR2 SYGVKD. The CDR3 is CAISESTLTGQLNTEAFF. The CDR3 DNA reads as TGTGCCATCAGTGAGTCGACCTTGACGGGACAGTTGAACACTGAAGCTTTCTTT.

The V and J genes are TRBV6-2 or TRBV6-3 and TRBJ2-7; TRBD2 matches 11 bases. V was clipped by 0 bases and J by 1 base; unmatched bases: 2. CDR3 length equals 16 residues. CDR1 and CDR2 from the germline V gene are MNHEY and SVGEGT. The chain's CDR3 is CASSYSTSGESYEQYF. In DNA form, the CDR3 reads TGTGCCAGCAGTTACTCGACTAGCGGGGAGTCCTACGAGCAGTACTTC.

The J gene is TRBJ2-4, the V gene TRBV4-1; D is undetermined. V lost 0 bases, J lost 2 bases, and 5 bases lay in between. Per the germline V gene, CDR1 is MGHRA and CDR2 is YSYEKL. There are 14 residues in the CDR3. The CDR3 reads CASSQEGSKNIQYF. The CDR3, as DNA: TGCGCCAGCAGCCAAGAAGGGTCCAAAAACATTCAGTACTTC.

This clonotype was observed at least ten times. The chain links TRBV27 to TRBJ2-1; TRBD2 agrees at 11 bases. Germline V gene lookup returns CDR1 MNHEY and CDR2 SMNVEV (reference sequence). This CDR3 region has 13 residues. V dropped 8 bases and J dropped 4; count of bases not matched to a gene: 1. CDR3 loop: CASGTSGYNEQFF. The CDR3 DNA follows: TGTGCCAGCGGGACTAGCGGATACAATGAGCAGTTCTTC.

The sample holds a few counts of this clonotype. The gene calls are TRBV12-3 or TRBV12-4 and TRBJ2-5; D is tentatively TRBD1 or TRBD2 (5 bases each). Trimming removed 0 bases from V and 5 bases from J, with 10 bases in between. There are 14 residues in the CDR3. The CDR3, as DNA: TGTGCCAGCAGTTTAGCGGTATGGGGGGAGACCCAGTACTTC. Encoded protein: CASSLAVWGETQYF.

The rearrangement uses TRBV9 and TRBJ2-7; D possibly corresponds to TRBD1 (5 bases). CDR1 is SGDLS, CDR2 YYNGEE, per germline. The V end was cut by 0 bases, the J end by 2 bases, with 9 bases between. CDR3 length: 14 amino acids. This CDR3 reads CASSVVPGTYEQYF. Written as DNA, the CDR3 is TGTGCCAGCAGCGTAGTACCAGGGACCTACGAGCAGTACTTC.

This clonotype was seen a handful of times. CDR3 amino acids: CASRTHWTSGKDEQFF. Written as DNA, the CDR3 is TGTGCCAGCAGGACCCACTGGACTAGCGGGAAAGATGAGCAGTTCTTC. The chain links TRBV6-5 to TRBJ2-1, with 12 bases identical to TRBD2. V lost 6 bases and J lost 8; bases outside the gene matches: 11. CDR1 is MNHEY and CDR2 is SVGAGI in the germline V gene. The CDR3 is 16 amino acids.